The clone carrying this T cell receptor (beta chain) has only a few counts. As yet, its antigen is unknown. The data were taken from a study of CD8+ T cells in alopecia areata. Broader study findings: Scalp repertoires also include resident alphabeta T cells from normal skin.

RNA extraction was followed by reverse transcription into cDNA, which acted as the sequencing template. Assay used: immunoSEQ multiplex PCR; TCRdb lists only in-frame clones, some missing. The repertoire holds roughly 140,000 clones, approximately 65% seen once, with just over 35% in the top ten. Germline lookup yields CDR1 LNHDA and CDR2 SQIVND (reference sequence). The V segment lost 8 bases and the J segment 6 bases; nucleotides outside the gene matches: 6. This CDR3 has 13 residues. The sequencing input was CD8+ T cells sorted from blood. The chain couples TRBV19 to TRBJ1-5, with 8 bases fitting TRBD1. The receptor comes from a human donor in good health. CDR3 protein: CASSWTGPQPQHF. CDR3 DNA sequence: TGTGCCAGTTCATGGACAGGGCCTCAGCCCCAGCATTTT.